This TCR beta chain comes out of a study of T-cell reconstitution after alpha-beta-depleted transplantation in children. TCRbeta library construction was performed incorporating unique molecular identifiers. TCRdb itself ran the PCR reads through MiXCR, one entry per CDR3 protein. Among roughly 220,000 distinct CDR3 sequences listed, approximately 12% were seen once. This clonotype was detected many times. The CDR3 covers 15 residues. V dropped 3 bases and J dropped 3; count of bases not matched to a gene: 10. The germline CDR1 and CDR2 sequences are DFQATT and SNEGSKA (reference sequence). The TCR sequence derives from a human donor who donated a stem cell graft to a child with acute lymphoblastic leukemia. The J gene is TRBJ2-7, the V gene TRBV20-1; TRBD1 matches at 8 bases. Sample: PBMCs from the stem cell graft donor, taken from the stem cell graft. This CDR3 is CSASGRQGPIYEQYF. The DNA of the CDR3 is TGCAGTGCTAGTGGTCGACAGGGGCCAATCTACGAGCAGTACTTC.